This TCR beta chain originates from a study of CD8 T cells in ankylosing spondylitis. In germline, CDR1 is SGHTA, CDR2 FQGNSA. The CDR3 runs 14 residues. Trimming left V 5 bases short and J 5 bases short, with 15 bases between. In its sample, this clonotype was seen a few times. Its antigen is still unknown. Findings and caveats of the study: Within ankylosing spondylitis blood, a TCR beta motif made up of eight or nine highly homologous variants appeared to be characteristic. Relatively rare in peripheral blood, disease-linked clones were also CD8+. Earlier literature documents some of the motif variants in reactive arthritis synovial fluid and blood.

Using quantitative 5'-RACE with molecular barcodes, the authors made TCR beta libraries. TCRdb re-analysed the 5' RACE reads in MiXCR, keeping a single row per CDR3 protein. This repertoire shows 670,000 or so distinct CDR3 sequences, under 20% found once; its top ten account for about 20%. V is TRBV7-2 and J is TRBJ1-1, with D perhaps TRBD1 (5 bases). The receptor was isolated from a male donor with ankylosing spondylitis. Sequenced: blood, either unsorted or a sorted T cell fraction (not recorded which). CDR3 amino acids: CASSPGGKGTEAFF. The DNA for the CDR3 is TGTGCCAGCAGCCCGGGGGGGAAGGGAACTGAAGCTTTCTTT.